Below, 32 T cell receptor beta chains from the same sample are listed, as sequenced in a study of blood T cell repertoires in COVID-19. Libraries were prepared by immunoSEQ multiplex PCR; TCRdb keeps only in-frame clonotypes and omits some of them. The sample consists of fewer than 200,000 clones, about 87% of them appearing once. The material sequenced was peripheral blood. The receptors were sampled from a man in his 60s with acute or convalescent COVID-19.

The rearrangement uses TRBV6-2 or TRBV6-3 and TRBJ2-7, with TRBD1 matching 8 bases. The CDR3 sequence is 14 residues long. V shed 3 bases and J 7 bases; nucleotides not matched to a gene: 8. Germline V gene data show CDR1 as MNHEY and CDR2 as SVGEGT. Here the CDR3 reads CASSYRQGSKEQYV. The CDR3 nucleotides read TGTGCCAGCAGTTATCGACAGGGGTCCAAGGAGCAGTACGTC.

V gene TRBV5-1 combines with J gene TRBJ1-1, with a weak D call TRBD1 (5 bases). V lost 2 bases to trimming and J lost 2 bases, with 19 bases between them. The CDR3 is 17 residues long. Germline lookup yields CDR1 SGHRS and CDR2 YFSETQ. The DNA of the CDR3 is TGCGCCAGCAGCTTATACGGGACTTCCGGAATTAACACTGAAGCTTTCTTT. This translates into CASSLYGTSGINTEAFF. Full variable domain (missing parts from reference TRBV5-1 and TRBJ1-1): KAGVTQTPRYLIKTRGQQVTLSCSPISGHRSVSWYQQTPGQGLQFLFEYFSETQRNKGNFPGRFSGRQFSNSRSEMNVSTLELGDSALYLCASSLYGTSGINTEAFFGQGTRLTVV.

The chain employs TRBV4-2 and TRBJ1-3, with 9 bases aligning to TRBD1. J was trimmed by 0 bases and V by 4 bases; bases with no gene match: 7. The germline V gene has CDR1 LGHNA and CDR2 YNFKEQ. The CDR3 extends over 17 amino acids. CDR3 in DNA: TGTGCCAGCAGCCCCCGGACAGGGGTCAGCTCTGGAAACACCATATATTTT. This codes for CASSPRTGVSSGNTIYF.

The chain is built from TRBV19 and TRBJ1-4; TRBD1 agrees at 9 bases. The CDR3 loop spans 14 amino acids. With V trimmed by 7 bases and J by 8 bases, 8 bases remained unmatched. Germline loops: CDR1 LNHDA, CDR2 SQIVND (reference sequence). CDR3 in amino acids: CASKGTGGGEKLFF. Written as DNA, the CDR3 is TGTGCCAGTAAGGGAACAGGGGGCGGCGAAAAACTGTTTTTT.

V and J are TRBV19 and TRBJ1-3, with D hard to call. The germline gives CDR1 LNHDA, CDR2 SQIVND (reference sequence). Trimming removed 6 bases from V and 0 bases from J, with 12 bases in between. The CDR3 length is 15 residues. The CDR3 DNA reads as TGTGCCAGTAGCTACAGAACATACTCTGGAAACACCATATATTTT. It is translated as CASSYRTYSGNTIYF. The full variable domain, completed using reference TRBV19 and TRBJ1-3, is DGGITQSPKYLFRKEGQNVTLSCEQNLNHDAMYWYRQDPGQGLRLIYYSQIVNDFQKGDIAEGYSVSREKKESFPLTVTSAQKNPTAFYLCASSYRTYSGNTIYFGEGSWLTVV.

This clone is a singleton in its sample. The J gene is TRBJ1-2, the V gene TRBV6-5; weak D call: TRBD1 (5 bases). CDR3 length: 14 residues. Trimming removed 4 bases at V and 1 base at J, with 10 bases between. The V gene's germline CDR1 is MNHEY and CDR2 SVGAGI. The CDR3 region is CASSSGLLNYGYTF. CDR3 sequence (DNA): TGTGCCAGCAGTTCGGGACTCCTTAACTATGGCTACACCTTC.

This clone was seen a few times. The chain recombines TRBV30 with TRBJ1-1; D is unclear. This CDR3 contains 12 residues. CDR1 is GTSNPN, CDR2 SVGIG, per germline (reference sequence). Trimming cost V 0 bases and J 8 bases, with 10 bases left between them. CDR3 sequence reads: CAWSVRGGEAFF. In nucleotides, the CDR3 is TGTGCCTGGAGTGTACGTGGAGGGGAAGCTTTCTTT.

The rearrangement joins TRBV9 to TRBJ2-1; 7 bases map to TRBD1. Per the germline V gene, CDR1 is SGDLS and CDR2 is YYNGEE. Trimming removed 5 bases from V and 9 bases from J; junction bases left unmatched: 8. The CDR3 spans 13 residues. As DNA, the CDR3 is TGTGCCAGCAGTCCAGGGGGATTCGGTGAGCAGTTCTTC. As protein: CASSPGGFGEQFF.

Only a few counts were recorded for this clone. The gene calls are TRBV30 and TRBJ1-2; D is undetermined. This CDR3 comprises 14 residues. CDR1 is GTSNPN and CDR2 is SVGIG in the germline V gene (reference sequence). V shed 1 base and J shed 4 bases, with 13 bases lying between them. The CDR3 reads CAWSALRSVYGYTF. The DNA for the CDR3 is TGTGCCTGGAGTGCTCTCCGCTCGGTCTATGGCTACACCTTC.

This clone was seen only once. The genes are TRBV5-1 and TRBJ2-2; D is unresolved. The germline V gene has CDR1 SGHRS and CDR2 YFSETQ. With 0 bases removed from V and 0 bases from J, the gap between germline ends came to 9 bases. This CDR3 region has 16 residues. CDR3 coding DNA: TGCGCCAGCAGCTTGGGAAACACAGCGAACACCGGGGAGCTGTTTTTT. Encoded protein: CASSLGNTANTGELFF.

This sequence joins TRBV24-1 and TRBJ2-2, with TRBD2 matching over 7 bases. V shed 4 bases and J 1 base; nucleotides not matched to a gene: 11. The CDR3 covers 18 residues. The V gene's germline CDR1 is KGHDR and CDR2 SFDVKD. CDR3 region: CATSDPGEGIMNTGELFF. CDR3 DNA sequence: TGTGCCACCAGTGACCCCGGGGAGGGAATCATGAACACCGGGGAGCTGTTTTTT.

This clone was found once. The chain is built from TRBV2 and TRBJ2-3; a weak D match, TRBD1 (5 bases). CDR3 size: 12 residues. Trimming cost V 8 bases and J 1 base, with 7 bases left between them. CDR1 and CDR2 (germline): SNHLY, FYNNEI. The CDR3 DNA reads TGTGCCAGCGCACAGGGCACAGATACGCAGTATTTT. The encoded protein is CASAQGTDTQYF.

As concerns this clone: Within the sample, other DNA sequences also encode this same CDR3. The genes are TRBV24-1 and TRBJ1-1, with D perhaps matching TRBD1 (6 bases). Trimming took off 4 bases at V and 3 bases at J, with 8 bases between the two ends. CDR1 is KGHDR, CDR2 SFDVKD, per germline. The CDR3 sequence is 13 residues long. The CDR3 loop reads CATSDRGYTEAFF. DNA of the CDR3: TGTGCCACCAGTGACAGGGGATACACTGAAGCTTTCTTT.

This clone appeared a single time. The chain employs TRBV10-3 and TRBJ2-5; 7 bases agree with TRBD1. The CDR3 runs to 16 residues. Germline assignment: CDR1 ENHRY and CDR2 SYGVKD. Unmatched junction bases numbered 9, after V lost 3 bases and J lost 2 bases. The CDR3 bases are TGTGCCATCAGTGAAGGACAGGACATTATACAAGAGACCCAGTACTTC. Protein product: CAISEGQDIIQETQYF.

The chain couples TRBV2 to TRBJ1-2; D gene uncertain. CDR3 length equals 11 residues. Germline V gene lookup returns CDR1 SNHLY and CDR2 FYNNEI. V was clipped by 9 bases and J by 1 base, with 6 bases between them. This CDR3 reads CASNSNYGYTF. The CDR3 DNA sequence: TGTGCCAGTAACAGTAACTATGGCTACACCTTC.

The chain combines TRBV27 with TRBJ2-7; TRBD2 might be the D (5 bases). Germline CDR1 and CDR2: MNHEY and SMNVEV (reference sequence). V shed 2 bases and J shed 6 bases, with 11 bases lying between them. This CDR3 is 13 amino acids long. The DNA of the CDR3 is TGTGCCAGCAGTTTAAAGGCCGGGGTCGAGCAGTACTTC. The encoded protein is CASSLKAGVEQYF.

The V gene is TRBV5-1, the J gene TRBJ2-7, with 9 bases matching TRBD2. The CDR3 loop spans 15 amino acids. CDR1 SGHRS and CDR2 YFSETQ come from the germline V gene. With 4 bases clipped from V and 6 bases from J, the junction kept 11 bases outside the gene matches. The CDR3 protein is CASSVIAGEAGEQYF. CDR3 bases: TGCGCCAGCAGCGTCATAGCGGGAGAGGCAGGCGAGCAGTACTTC.

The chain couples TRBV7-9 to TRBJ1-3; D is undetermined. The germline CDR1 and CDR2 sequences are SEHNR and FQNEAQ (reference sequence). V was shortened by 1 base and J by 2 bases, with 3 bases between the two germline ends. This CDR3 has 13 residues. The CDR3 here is CASSLGTGNTIYF. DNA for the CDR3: TGTGCCAGCAGCTTAGGTACTGGAAACACCATATATTTT.

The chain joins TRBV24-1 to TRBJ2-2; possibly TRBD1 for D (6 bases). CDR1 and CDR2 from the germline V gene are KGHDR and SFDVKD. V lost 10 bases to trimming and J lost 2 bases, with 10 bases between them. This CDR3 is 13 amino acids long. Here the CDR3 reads CATQGSNTGELFF. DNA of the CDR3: TGTGCCACACAGGGATCCAACACCGGGGAGCTGTTTTTT.

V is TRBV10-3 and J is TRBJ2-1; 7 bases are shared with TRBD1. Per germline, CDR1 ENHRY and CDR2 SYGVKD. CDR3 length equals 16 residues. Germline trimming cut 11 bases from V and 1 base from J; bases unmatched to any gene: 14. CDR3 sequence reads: CAAQPDPGQSYNEQFF. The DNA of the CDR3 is TGTGCCGCCCAACCAGATCCGGGACAGTCCTACAATGAGCAGTTCTTC.

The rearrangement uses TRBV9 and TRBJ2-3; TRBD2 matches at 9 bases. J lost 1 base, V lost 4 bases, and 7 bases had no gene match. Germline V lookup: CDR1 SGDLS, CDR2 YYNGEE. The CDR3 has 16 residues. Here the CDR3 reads CASSRAASGGTDTQYF. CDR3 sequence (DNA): TGTGCCAGCAGCAGAGCGGCTAGCGGGGGCACAGATACGCAGTATTTT.

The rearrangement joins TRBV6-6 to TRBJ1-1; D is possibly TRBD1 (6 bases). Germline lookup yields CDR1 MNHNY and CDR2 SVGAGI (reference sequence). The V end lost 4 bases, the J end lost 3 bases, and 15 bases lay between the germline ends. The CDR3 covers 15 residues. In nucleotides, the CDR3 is TGTGCCAGCAGTTCACCGGGACACGGCGACACTGAAGCTTTCTTT. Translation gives CASSSPGHGDTEAFF.

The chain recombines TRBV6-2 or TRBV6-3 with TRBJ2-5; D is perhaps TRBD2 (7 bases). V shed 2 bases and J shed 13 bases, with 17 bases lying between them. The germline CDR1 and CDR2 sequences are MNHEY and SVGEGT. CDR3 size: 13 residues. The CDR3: CASSYGGGLATYF. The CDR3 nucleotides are TGTGCCAGCAGTTACGGGGGGGGGCTAGCAACGTACTTC.

CDR3 in DNA: TGTGCCAGTACCTCGGGCAGGGGGTGGTCACCCCTCCACTTT. Its translation is CASTSGRGWSPLHF. V usage is TRBV19 and J usage is TRBJ1-6, with 7 bases aligning to TRBD1. V lost 7 bases and J lost 10; bases outside the gene matches: 10. CDR1 LNHDA and CDR2 SQIVND come from the germline V gene (reference sequence). The CDR3 has 14 residues.

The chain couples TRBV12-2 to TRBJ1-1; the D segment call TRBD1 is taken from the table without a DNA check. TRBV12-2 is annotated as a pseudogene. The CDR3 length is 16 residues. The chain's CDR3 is CASRLGDRVGNTEAFF. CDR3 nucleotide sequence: TGTGCAAGTCGCTTAGGGGACAGGGTCGGGAACACTGAAGCTTTCTTT.

CDR3 in amino acids: CASSVSRSGNTIYF. CDR3 in DNA: TGTGCCAGCAGCGTGAGTCGCTCTGGAAACACCATATATTTT. V usage is TRBV3-1 (or the pseudogene TRBV3-2) and J usage is TRBJ1-3; D is uncertain. The length of the CDR3 is 14 residues. The V gene lost 5 bases and the J gene lost 0 bases, with 8 bases spanning the gap. CDR1 is LGHDT, CDR2 YNNKEL, per germline (reference sequence).

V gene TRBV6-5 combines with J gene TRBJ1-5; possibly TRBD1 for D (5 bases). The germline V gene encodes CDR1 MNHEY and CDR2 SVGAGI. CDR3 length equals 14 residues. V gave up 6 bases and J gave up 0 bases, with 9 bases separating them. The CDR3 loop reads CASRPTGSNQPQHF. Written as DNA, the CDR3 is TGTGCCAGCAGACCAACAGGTAGCAATCAGCCCCAGCATTTT.

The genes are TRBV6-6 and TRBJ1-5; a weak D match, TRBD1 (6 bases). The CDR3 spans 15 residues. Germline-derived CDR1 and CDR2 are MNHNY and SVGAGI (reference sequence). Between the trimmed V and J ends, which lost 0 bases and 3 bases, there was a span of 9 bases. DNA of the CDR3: TGTGCCAGCAGTTACTCACAGGGCGTCAATCAGCCCCAGCATTTT. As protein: CASSYSQGVNQPQHF.

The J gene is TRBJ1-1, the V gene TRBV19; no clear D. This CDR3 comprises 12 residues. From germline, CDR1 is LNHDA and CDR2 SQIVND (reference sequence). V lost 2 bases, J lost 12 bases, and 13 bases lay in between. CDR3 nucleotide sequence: TGTGCCAGTAGTATATCCAGGATAGAAACTTTCTTT. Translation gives CASSISRIETFF. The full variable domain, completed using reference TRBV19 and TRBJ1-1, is DGGITQSPKYLFRKEGQNVTLSCEQNLNHDAMYWYRQDPGQGLRLIYYSQIVNDFQKGDIAEGYSVSREKKESFPLTVTSAQKNPTAFYLCASSISRIETFFGQGTRLTVV.

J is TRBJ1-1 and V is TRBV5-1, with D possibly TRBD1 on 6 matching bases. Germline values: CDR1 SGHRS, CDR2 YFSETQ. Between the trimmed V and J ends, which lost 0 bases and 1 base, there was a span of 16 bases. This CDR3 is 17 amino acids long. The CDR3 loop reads CASSLGQGWDENTEAFF. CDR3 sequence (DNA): TGCGCCAGCAGCTTGGGGCAGGGGTGGGATGAGAACACTGAAGCTTTCTTT. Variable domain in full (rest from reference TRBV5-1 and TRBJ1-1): KAGVTQTPRYLIKTRGQQVTLSCSPISGHRSVSWYQQTPGQGLQFLFEYFSETQRNKGNFPGRFSGRQFSNSRSEMNVSTLELGDSALYLCASSLGQGWDENTEAFFGQGTRLTVV.

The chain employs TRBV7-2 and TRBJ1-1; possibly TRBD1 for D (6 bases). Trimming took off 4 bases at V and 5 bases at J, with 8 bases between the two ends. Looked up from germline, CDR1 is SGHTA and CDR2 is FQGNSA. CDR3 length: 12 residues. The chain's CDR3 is CASSWQGTEAFF. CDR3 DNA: TGTGCCAGCAGCTGGCAGGGGACTGAAGCTTTCTTT. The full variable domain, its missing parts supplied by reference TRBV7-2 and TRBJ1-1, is GAGVSQSPSNKVTEKGKDVELRCDPISGHTALYWYRQSLGQGLEFLIYFQGNSAPDKSGLPSDRFSAERTGGSVSTLTIQRTQQEDSAVYLCASSWQGTEAFFGQGTRLTVV.

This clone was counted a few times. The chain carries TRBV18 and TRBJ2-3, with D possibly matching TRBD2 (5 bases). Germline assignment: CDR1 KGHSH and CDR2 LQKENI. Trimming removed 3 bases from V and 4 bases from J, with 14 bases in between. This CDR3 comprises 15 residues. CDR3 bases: TGTGCCAGCTCACCGCCTTCGGGGTGGGCAGATACGCAGTATTTT. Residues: CASSPPSGWADTQYF.